The 6 T cell receptor beta chains listed next were all sequenced from one sample in a study of T cells in Graves' hyperthyroidism and ophthalmopathy. Amplified regions were TCR beta CDR3 sequences from RNA transcripts. An initial round of RT-PCR targeting the TCR CDR3 relied on the HTBI primer set. MiXCR was run by TCRdb on the multiplex PCR reads, yielding one entry per CDR3 protein. The data contain around 190,000 distinct CDR3 sequences, around a sixth of them singletons. The specimen was blood. The receptors shown here come from a woman aged 45-59 years with Graves' hyperthyroidism.

In this sample, this clonotype turned up many times. The chain is built from TRBV12-3 or TRBV12-4 and TRBJ2-5, with 9 positions matching TRBD2. Trimming cost V 8 bases and J 2 bases; bases outside gene matches: 3. The CDR3 covers 13 residues. Here the CDR3 reads CASAGGLQETQYF. The CDR3 DNA is TGTGCCAGCGCGGGGGGGCTGCAAGAGACCCAGTACTTC.

The chain joins TRBV2 to TRBJ1-2, with TRBD1 matching over 7 bases. CDR3 length: 12 residues. From germline, CDR1 is SNHLY and CDR2 FYNNEI. With V trimmed by 10 bases and J by 2 bases, 4 bases remained unmatched. CDR3 region: CAIVQGNYGYTF. The CDR3 DNA is TGTGCCATCGTACAGGGGAACTATGGCTACACCTTC.

This clonotype appeared many times. The chain couples TRBV28 to TRBJ1-2; TRBD1 agrees at 11 bases. Unmatched junction bases numbered 10, after V lost 4 bases and J lost 3 bases. The CDR3 length is 17 residues. Per the germline V gene, CDR1 is MDHEN and CDR2 is SYDVKM. The CDR3 sequence is CASSSGGQGAEDYGYTF. CDR3 sequence (DNA): TGTGCCAGCAGTTCGGGAGGACAGGGGGCCGAGGACTATGGCTACACCTTC.

The chain employs TRBV6-1 and TRBJ1-2; D call uncertain. CDR1 and CDR2 from the germline V gene are MNHNS and SASEGT. V was clipped by 6 bases and J by 4 bases, with 12 bases between them. The CDR3 is 13 amino acids. CDR3 sequence reads: CASRSGFAYGYTF. The DNA of the CDR3 is TGTGCCAGCAGGTCTGGGTTCGCCTATGGCTACACCTTC.

The genes are TRBV6-1 and TRBJ2-7; 9 bases match TRBD2. Looked up from germline, CDR1 is MNHNS and CDR2 is SASEGT. J gave up 3 bases and V 9 bases, and 6 bases lay outside the gene matches. The CDR3 consists of 13 residues. The CDR3 reads CASRASGIYEQYF. CDR3 bases: TGTGCCAGTAGGGCTAGCGGGATCTACGAGCAGTACTTC.

This clonotype was detected only a few times. The rearrangement uses TRBV10-3 and TRBJ2-5, with D unresolved. V lost 3 bases to trimming and J lost 5 bases, with 19 bases between them. This CDR3 has 16 amino acids. Germline V gene sequence: CDR1 ENHRY, CDR2 SYGVKD. The CDR3 nucleotides are TGTGCCATCAGTGACACCCGAGTAGGGTTGAGGGAGACCCAGTACTTC. Residues: CAISDTRVGLRETQYF.